Below, 8 T cell receptor beta chains from the same sample are listed, as sequenced in a study of blood T cell repertoires in COVID-19 (TCRdb year 2020). The library was produced with the immunoSEQ multiplex PCR assay. TCRdb mirrors the immuneACCESS table, restricted to in-frame sequences. Some clones are absent from its copies; in checked studies, under half trace to an unresolved V gene, and the reason for the others is unknown. The sample profile shows under 95,000 clones; around 87% of them were found once. Together, the top ten hold under 8% of the sample. The specimen was peripheral blood. The receptors were gathered from a human donor with acute or convalescent COVID-19. The donor label of this sample is uncertain.

The J gene is TRBJ1-1, the V gene TRBV7-8; D is undetermined. The germline gives CDR1 SGHVS, CDR2 FQNEAQ. The V end was cut by 1 base, the J end by 1 base, with 10 bases between. CDR3 length equals 15 residues. The CDR3 nucleotides are TGTGCCAGCAGCTTAGAGCCGGGAAAGAACACTGAAGCTTTCTTT. This gives the protein CASSLEPGKNTEAFF.

The chain couples TRBV7-6 to TRBJ2-3; TRBD1 is a possible D gene (6 bases). Germline values: CDR1 SGHVS, CDR2 FNYEAQ. Trimming took 3 bases from V and 0 from J, leaving 10 bases between them. This CDR3 spans 15 amino acids. For the CDR3, the DNA is TGTGCCAGCAGCTTGGCTGGACAGAGCACAGATACGCAGTATTTT. It translates to CASSLAGQSTDTQYF.

The chain is built from TRBV7-9 and TRBJ1-1, with unresolved D. This CDR3 comprises 13 residues. V dropped 3 bases and J dropped 6 bases, with 11 bases sitting between them. Germline CDR1 reads SEHNR; CDR2 reads FQNEAQ (reference sequence). CDR3 sequence reads: CASSFGRPAEAFF. In nucleotides, the CDR3 is TGTGCCAGCAGCTTTGGGAGACCGGCTGAAGCTTTCTTT.

Only one count was recorded for this clone. This chain links TRBV9 with TRBJ1-2; 8 nucleotides line up with TRBD1. V was pared by 2 bases and J by 4 bases, with 4 bases of the junction left unmatched. The CDR3 runs to 14 residues. CDR1 is SGDLS and CDR2 is YYNGEE in the germline V gene. CDR3 in amino acids: CASSVGTGRYGYTF. The CDR3 DNA is TGTGCCAGCAGCGTGGGGACAGGTCGCTATGGCTACACCTTC.

The chain combines TRBV11-2 with TRBJ1-4, with D possibly matching TRBD1 (5 bases). V was pared by 1 base and J by 8 bases, with 11 bases between. The germline V gene encodes CDR1 SGHAT and CDR2 FQNNGV. The CDR3 loop spans 14 amino acids. The CDR3 loop is CASSLGRAGEKLFF. The CDR3 DNA follows: TGTGCCAGCAGCTTAGGCAGGGCCGGCGAAAAACTGTTTTTT.

This chain connects TRBV9 to TRBJ1-6; D unresolved. Germline V gene data show CDR1 as SGDLS and CDR2 as YYNGEE. The CDR3 is made up of 15 amino acids. Trimming removed 0 bases at V and 5 bases at J, with 9 bases between. DNA for the CDR3: TGTGCCAGCAGCGTAGATACAGTCAATAATTCACCCCTCCACTTT. Translating gives CASSVDTVNNSPLHF.

This clone has only one observation. The chain recombines TRBV7-6 with TRBJ2-2; the match to TRBD2 covers 7 bases. The CDR3 runs to 18 residues. J lost 0 bases, V lost 5 bases, and 12 bases had no gene match. Germline V gene lookup returns CDR1 SGHVS and CDR2 FNYEAQ. The CDR3: CASSQAVWRGSNTGELFF. CDR3 sequence (DNA): TGTGCCAGCAGCCAAGCGGTCTGGCGGGGGTCGAACACCGGGGAGCTGTTTTTT.

The gene calls are TRBV30 and TRBJ1-2; 8 bases agree with TRBD1. Germline CDR1 reads GTSNPN; CDR2 reads SVGIG (reference sequence). The J segment lost 2 bases and the V segment lost 4 bases, leaving 0 bases of the junction unmatched. The CDR3 is 12 residues long. CDR3 nucleotide sequence: TGTGCCTGGACAGGGGGCAACTATGGCTACACCTTC. It codes for CAWTGGNYGYTF. Full variable domain (missing parts from reference TRBV30 and TRBJ1-2): SQTIHQWPATLVQPVGSPLSLECTVEGTSNPNLYWYRQAAGRGLQLLFYSVGIGQISSEVPQNLSASRPQDRQFILSSKKLLLSDSGFYLCAWTGGNYGYTFGSGTRLTVV.